This T cell receptor (beta chain) was identified in a study of T cell responses to AZD1222 COVID-19 vaccine. Study-level points and caveats: The donor group comprised mostly white British people and more females; the analysis possibly underestimated clonal diversity.

Trimming removed 6 bases from V and 4 bases from J, with 9 bases in between. The CDR3 length is 12 residues. From germline, CDR1 is MDHEN and CDR2 SYDVKM. Data came from immunoSEQ multiplex PCR; TCRdb stores just in-frame clones and leaves some out. The sample has more than 150,000 clones, under 95% seen once. A note on this clone: What it recognizes is unknown.

The clonotype comes from an adult who received the AZD1222 COVID-19 vaccine. The starting material was peripheral blood, obtained 28 days after the second AZD1222 dose. The gene calls are TRBV28 and TRBJ1-2; D gene unclear. The CDR3 region is CASSLNLYGYTF. As DNA, the CDR3 is TGTGCCAGCAGCCTAAACCTCTATGGCTACACCTTC.